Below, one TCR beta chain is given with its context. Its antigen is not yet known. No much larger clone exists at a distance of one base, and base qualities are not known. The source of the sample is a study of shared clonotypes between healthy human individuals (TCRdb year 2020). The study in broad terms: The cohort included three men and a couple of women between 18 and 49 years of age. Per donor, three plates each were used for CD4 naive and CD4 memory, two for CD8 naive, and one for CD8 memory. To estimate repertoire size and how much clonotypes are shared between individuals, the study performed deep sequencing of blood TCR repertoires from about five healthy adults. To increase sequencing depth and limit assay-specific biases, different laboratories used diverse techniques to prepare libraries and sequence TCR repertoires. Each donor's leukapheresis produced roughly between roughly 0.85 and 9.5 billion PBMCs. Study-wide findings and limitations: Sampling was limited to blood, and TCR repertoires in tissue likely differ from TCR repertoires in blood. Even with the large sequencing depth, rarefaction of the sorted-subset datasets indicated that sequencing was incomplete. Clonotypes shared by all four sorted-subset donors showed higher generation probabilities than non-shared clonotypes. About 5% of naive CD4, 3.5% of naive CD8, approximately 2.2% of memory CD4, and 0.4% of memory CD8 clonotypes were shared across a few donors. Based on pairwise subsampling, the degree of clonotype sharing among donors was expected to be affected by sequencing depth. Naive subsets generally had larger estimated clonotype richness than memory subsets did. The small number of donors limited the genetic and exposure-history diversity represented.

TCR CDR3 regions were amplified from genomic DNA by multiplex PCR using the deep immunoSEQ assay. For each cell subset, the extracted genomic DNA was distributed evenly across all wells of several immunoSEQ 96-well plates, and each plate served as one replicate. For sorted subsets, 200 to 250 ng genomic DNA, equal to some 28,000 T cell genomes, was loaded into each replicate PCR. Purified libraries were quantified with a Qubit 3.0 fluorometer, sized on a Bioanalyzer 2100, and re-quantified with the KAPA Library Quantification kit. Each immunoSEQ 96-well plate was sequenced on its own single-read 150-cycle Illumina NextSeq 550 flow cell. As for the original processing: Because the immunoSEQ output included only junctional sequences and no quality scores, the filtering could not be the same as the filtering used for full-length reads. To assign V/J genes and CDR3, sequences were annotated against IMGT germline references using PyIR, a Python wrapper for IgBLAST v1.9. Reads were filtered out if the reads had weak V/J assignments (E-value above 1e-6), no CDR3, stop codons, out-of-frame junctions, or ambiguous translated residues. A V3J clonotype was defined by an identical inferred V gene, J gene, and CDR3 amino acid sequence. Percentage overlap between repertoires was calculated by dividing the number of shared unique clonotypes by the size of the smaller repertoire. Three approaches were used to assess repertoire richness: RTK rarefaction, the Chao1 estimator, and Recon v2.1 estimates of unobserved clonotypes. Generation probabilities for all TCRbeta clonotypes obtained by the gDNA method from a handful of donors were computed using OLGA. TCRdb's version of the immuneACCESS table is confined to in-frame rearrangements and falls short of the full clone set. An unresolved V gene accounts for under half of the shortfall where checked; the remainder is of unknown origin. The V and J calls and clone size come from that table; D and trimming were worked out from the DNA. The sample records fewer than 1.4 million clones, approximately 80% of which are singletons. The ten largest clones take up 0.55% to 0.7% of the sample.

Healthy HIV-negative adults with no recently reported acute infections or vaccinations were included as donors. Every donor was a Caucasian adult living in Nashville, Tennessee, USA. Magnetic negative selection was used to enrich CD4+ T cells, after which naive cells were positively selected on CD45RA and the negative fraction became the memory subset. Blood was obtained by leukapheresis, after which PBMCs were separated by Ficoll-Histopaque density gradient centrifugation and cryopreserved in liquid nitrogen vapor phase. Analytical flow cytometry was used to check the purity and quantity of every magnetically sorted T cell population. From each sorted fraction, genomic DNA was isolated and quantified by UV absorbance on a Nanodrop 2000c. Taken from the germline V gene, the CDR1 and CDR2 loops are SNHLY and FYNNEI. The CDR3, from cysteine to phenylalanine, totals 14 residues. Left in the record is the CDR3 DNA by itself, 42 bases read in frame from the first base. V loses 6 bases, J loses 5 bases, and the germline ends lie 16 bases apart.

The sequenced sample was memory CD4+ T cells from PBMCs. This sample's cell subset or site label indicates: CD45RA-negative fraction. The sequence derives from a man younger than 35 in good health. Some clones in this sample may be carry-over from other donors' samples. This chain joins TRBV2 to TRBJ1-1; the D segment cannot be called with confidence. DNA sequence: TGTGCCAGCAGGAGGGAGGGATTGGGGACTGAAGCTTTCTTT. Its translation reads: CASRREGLGTEAFF.